Below, 20 T cell receptor beta chains from the same sample are listed, as sequenced in a study of T cell responses to AZD1222 COVID-19 vaccine. Libraries were prepared by immunoSEQ multiplex PCR; TCRdb keeps only in-frame clonotypes and omits some of them. The table includes about 130,000 clones, 85% to 90% detected once. This material consisted of peripheral blood, taken on day 0 of AZD1222 vaccination. Source of these receptors: an adult in good health.

This clone was recorded only once. The chain recombines TRBV14 with TRBJ1-1; no reliable D call. The CDR3 runs 13 residues. Deletions cut 3 bases from V and 0 bases from J, with 5 bases between. Per the germline V gene, CDR1 is SGHDN and CDR2 is FVKESK. CDR3 region: CASSQDMNTEAFF. CDR3 in DNA: TGTGCCAGCAGCCAGGATATGAACACTGAAGCTTTCTTT.

The chain employs TRBV7-2 and TRBJ1-3; D remains ambiguous. V lost 2 bases and J lost 6, with 5 bases in between. The CDR3 runs to 12 residues. Germline V lookup: CDR1 SGHTA, CDR2 FQGNSA. The CDR3 is CASSLRVNTIYF. For the CDR3, the DNA is TGTGCCAGCAGCTTAAGAGTAAACACCATATATTTT. Full variable domain (missing parts from reference TRBV7-2 and TRBJ1-3): GAGVSQSPSNKVTEKGKDVELRCDPISGHTALYWYRQSLGQGLEFLIYFQGNSAPDKSGLPSDRFSAERTGGSVSTLTIQRTQQEDSAVYLCASSLRVNTIYFGEGSWLTVV.

The gene calls are TRBV28 and TRBJ1-2; weak D call: TRBD1 (5 bases). V lost 5 bases and J 4 bases, leaving 14 bases between the germline ends. The CDR3 loop spans 14 amino acids. Germline V gene lookup returns CDR1 MDHEN and CDR2 SYDVKM. This CDR3 is CASSDLRGSYGYTF. CDR3 nucleotides: TGTGCCAGCAGTGATTTGCGGGGGTCCTATGGCTACACCTTC.

The rearrangement links TRBV7-2 to TRBJ1-2; 7 bases line up with TRBD1. CDR3 length: 15 amino acids. The V and J ends lost 0 bases and 4 bases, in that order; junction bases with no gene match: 5. Germline V CDR1 and CDR2: SGHTA, FQGNSA. The CDR3 DNA follows: TGTGCCAGCAGCTTAGCCCGGGACAGCTCCTATGGCTACACCTTC. Amino acids: CASSLARDSSYGYTF. Filled out from reference TRBV7-2 and TRBJ1-2, the complete variable domain reads GAGVSQSPSNKVTEKGKDVELRCDPISGHTALYWYRQSLGQGLEFLIYFQGNSAPDKSGLPSDRFSAERTGGSVSTLTIQRTQQEDSAVYLCASSLARDSSYGYTFGSGTRLTVV.

The chain combines TRBV4-1 with TRBJ2-7; D uncertain. This CDR3 is 15 amino acids long. CDR1 and CDR2 from the germline V gene are MGHRA and YSYEKL. The V and J ends lost 0 bases and 6 bases respectively, with 15 bases between them. CDR3 region: CASSQDSFRGREQYF. CDR3 sequence (DNA): TGCGCCAGCAGCCAAGATAGTTTCCGTGGTCGCGAGCAGTACTTC.

V is TRBV3-1 (or the pseudogene TRBV3-2) and J is TRBJ2-5; 9 positions agree with TRBD1. Germline assignment: CDR1 LGHDT and CDR2 YNNKEL (reference sequence). The CDR3 has 14 residues. V gave up 4 bases and J gave up 5 bases; unmatched junction bases: 5. In DNA, the CDR3 is TGTGCCAGCAGCCGAAGGACAGGGGCCGAGACCCAGTACTTC. This codes for CASSRRTGAETQYF.

This clone occurred once. The rearrangement joins TRBV7-2 to TRBJ2-5; D possibly corresponds to TRBD1 (5 bases). Between the trimmed V and J ends, which lost 7 bases and 2 bases, there was a span of 17 bases. This CDR3 comprises 15 residues. From germline, CDR1 is SGHTA and CDR2 FQGNSA. This CDR3 is CASTQIGAGQETQYF. The CDR3 nucleotides read TGTGCCAGCACCCAAATTGGGGCAGGTCAAGAGACCCAGTACTTC. Based on the CDR3 plus reference TRBV7-2 and TRBJ2-5, the full variable domain is GAGVSQSPSNKVTEKGKDVELRCDPISGHTALYWYRQSLGQGLEFLIYFQGNSAPDKSGLPSDRFSAERTGGSVSTLTIQRTQQEDSAVYLCASTQIGAGQETQYFGPGTRLLVL.

The chain recombines TRBV7-8 with TRBJ2-3, with 8 positions matching TRBD2. Germline CDR1 SGHVS, CDR2 FQNEAQ. CDR3 length equals 16 residues. Unmatched junction bases numbered 8, after V lost 1 base and J lost 5 bases. For the CDR3, the DNA is TGTGCCAGCAGCTTAGTAGGTAGCGGGGTAGTAGATACGCAGTATTTT. Translation: CASSLVGSGVVDTQYF.

The chain recombines TRBV6-5 with TRBJ2-1; 7 nucleotides match TRBD1. CDR3 length: 15 amino acids. V was pared by 6 bases and J by 3 bases, with 8 bases of the junction left unmatched. The germline V gene encodes CDR1 MNHEY and CDR2 SVGAGI. Here the CDR3 reads CASRVQGEGYNEQFF. CDR3 coding DNA: TGTGCCAGCAGAGTCCAGGGGGAAGGCTACAATGAGCAGTTCTTC.

The rearrangement uses TRBV28 and TRBJ1-2, with TRBD1 matching over 9 bases. Germline loops: CDR1 MDHEN, CDR2 SYDVKM. Trimming at V came to 6 bases and at J to 5 bases, leaving 4 bases not matched to a gene. The CDR3 totals 13 residues. CDR3 DNA: TGTGCCAGCAGCTGGACAGGGGAATATGGCTACACCTTC. Translated: CASSWTGEYGYTF.

This clone showed up just a few times. The chain links TRBV9 to TRBJ2-7; D is unclear. In germline, CDR1 is SGDLS, CDR2 YYNGEE. CDR3 size: 13 residues. The V end was cut by 0 bases, the J end by 3 bases, with 7 bases between. The DNA of the CDR3 is TGTGCCAGCAGCGTAGAAGGCAACTACGAGCAGTACTTC. This sequence encodes CASSVEGNYEQYF.

The sample holds a few counts of this clone. This rearrangement joins TRBV5-1 to TRBJ2-2; D ambiguous. V gave up 4 bases and J gave up 4 bases, with 11 bases separating them. CDR1 is SGHRS and CDR2 is YFSETQ in the germline V gene. The length of the CDR3 is 14 residues. For the CDR3, the DNA is TGCGCCAGCAGCACCTCCGGGTCCACCGGGGAGCTGTTTTTT. Its protein is CASSTSGSTGELFF.

The chain is built from TRBV21-1 and TRBJ2-1; the DNA was not used to check the table's D call, TRBD2. TRBV21-1 is a pseudogene segment. CDR3 length equals 19 residues. The CDR3 spells CASSKSRRLWRGRYNEQFF. The CDR3 bases are TGTGCCAGCAGCAAAAGCCGCCGGTTATGGCGGGGCCGGTACAATGAGCAGTTCTTC.

The rearrangement joins TRBV9 to TRBJ1-2; D is uncertain. This CDR3 has 14 residues. V dropped 4 bases and J dropped 3 bases, with 13 bases sitting between them. Per germline, CDR1 SGDLS and CDR2 YYNGEE. CDR3 amino acids: CASSNTAADYGYTF. As DNA, the CDR3 is TGTGCCAGCAGCAATACGGCAGCAGACTATGGCTACACCTTC.

The rearrangement links TRBV7-2 to TRBJ1-3; D is unresolved. Looked up from germline, CDR1 is SGHTA and CDR2 is FQGNSA. V was cut by 5 bases and J by 4 bases, with 18 bases left in between. CDR3 length: 16 amino acids. CDR3 nucleotides: TGTGCCAGCAGCCCCAGTACTCTGGACTTCGGAAACACCATATATTTT. Residues: CASSPSTLDFGNTIYF.

This rearrangement joins TRBV10-3 to TRBJ1-1, with D unclear. V gave up 2 bases and J gave up 1 base, with 5 bases separating them. Looked up from germline, CDR1 is ENHRY and CDR2 is SYGVKD. This CDR3 is built from 13 residues. The CDR3 coding sequence is TGTGCCATCAGTGAGGGCAGGAACACTGAAGCTTTCTTT. Its protein is CAISEGRNTEAFF.

This clone occurred once. The chain links TRBV4-1 to TRBJ2-3; 10 bases fit TRBD2. The germline CDR1 and CDR2 sequences are MGHRA and YSYEKL. J was trimmed by 8 bases and V by 1 base; bases with no gene match: 6. The CDR3 is made up of 15 amino acids. Here the CDR3 reads CASSQASGGAFTQYF. The CDR3 region has the DNA TGCGCCAGCAGCCAAGCCAGCGGGGGGGCGTTTACGCAGTATTTT.

The V call is TRBV27, the J call TRBJ1-1, with D possibly being TRBD1 (5 bases). CDR1 MNHEY and CDR2 SMNVEV come from the germline V gene (reference sequence). V lost 0 bases to trimming and J lost 0 bases, with 17 bases between them. The CDR3 is made up of 18 amino acids. CDR3 loop: CASSLSRQGDLMNTEAFF. CDR3 sequence (DNA): TGTGCCAGCAGTTTATCGCGGCAGGGCGACCTCATGAACACTGAAGCTTTCTTT.

This clone was counted a few times. This chain links TRBV4-2 with TRBJ1-2; TRBD1 might be the D (6 bases). Trimming took 4 bases from V and 4 from J, leaving 19 bases between them. This CDR3 contains 16 residues. The germline V gene has CDR1 LGHNA and CDR2 YNFKEQ. CDR3 nucleotide sequence: TGTGCCAGCAGCCCGGCCCAGGTAGGACAGTCCTATGGCTACACCTTC. Its protein product is CASSPAQVGQSYGYTF.

This clone was recorded a few times. The CDR3 nucleotides read TGTGGAATCCGGGACAGAGATACGCAGTATTTT. Translated: CGIRDRDTQYF. This rearrangement joins TRBV15 to TRBJ2-3; 7 bases map to TRBD1. The CDR3 is 11 amino acids. From germline, CDR1 is LNHNV and CDR2 YYDKDF (reference sequence).